These 10 T cell receptor beta chains were all obtained from the same sample, sequenced in a study of blood T cells in healthy people across ages. The authors ran a second PCR of 7 to 11 cycles using a sample-barcoded 5' primer and a J-beta primer mix. TCRdb itself ran the 5' RACE reads through MiXCR, one entry per CDR3 protein. The sample has approximately 830,000 distinct CDR3 sequences, 62% seen once; the top ten hold 25% to 35%. Sequencing used blood. The receptors come from a man aged 25 to 40 in good health.

This clonotype was detected a few times. This rearrangement joins TRBV28 to TRBJ2-7; 10 bases are a match to TRBD1. The CDR3 is 15 residues long. The germline gives CDR1 MDHEN, CDR2 SYDVKM. V gave up 2 bases and J gave up 2 bases; unmatched junction bases: 3. The CDR3 sequence is CASSLGQGEAYEQYF. In DNA form, the CDR3 reads TGTGCCAGCAGTTTAGGACAGGGGGAGGCCTACGAGCAGTACTTC.

The chain couples TRBV4-2 to TRBJ2-3; tentative D call: TRBD2 (6 bases). Germline values: CDR1 LGHNA, CDR2 YNFKEQ. The CDR3 is 16 amino acids. The V end was cut by 1 base, the J end by 1 base, with 12 bases between. CDR3 DNA sequence: TGTGCCAGCAGCCAAGGAGCGCCGGGGGGCACAGATACGCAGTATTTT. Amino acids: CASSQGAPGGTDTQYF.

The genes are TRBV7-2 and TRBJ2-3, with unresolved D. The CDR3 extends over 16 amino acids. CDR1 is SGHTA, CDR2 FQGNSA, per germline. V shed 5 bases and J shed 0 bases, with 15 bases lying between them. CDR3 loop: CASSLPQGWSTDTQYF. CDR3 nucleotide sequence: TGTGCCAGCAGCCTTCCCCAAGGTTGGAGCACAGATACGCAGTATTTT.

The V and J genes are TRBV2 and TRBJ2-3; the D is unclear. Trimming took 2 bases from V and 5 from J, leaving 11 bases between them. Germline CDR1 reads SNHLY; CDR2 reads FYNNEI. CDR3 length: 14 amino acids. The CDR3 bases are TGTGCCAGCAGTGAAACACCGTCAGGAGATACGCAGTATTTT. Protein sequence: CASSETPSGDTQYF.

V is TRBV7-9 and J is TRBJ2-7; D is perhaps TRBD1 (5 bases). Trimming left V 5 bases short and J 0 bases short, with 23 bases between. Germline V lookup: CDR1 SEHNR, CDR2 FQNEAQ (reference sequence). The CDR3 totals 18 residues. CDR3 bases: TGTGCCAGCAGCCCGGATCGAGGAGTGGGGCTTAGCTCCTACGAGCAGTACTTC. It encodes CASSPDRGVGLSSYEQYF.

This clonotype has just one count. The chain links TRBV19 to TRBJ2-1, with no clear D. V lost 1 base, J lost 1 base, and 5 bases lay in between. Germline CDR1 and CDR2: LNHDA and SQIVND (reference sequence). The CDR3 contains 14 residues. The CDR3 DNA sequence: TGTGCCAGTAGTATAGGAACATCCTACAATGAGCAGTTCTTC. It specifies CASSIGTSYNEQFF.

The genes are TRBV11-2 and TRBJ2-1, with TRBD1 as a possible D gene (5 bases). Germline V lookup: CDR1 SGHAT, CDR2 FQNNGV. This CDR3 has 16 amino acids. V lost 6 bases to trimming and J lost 0 bases, with 15 bases between them. The CDR3 DNA sequence: TGTGCCAGCAGTTGGACACGACAGAGCTCCTACAATGAGCAGTTCTTC. It specifies CASSWTRQSSYNEQFF.

The gene calls are TRBV12-3 or TRBV12-4 and TRBJ2-3, with D possibly matching TRBD2 (5 bases). Trimming took off 6 bases at V and 8 bases at J, with 21 bases between the two ends. This CDR3 comprises 15 residues. The CDR3 protein is CASRLTEPTRGTQYF. CDR3 bases: TGTGCCAGCAGACTGACGGAGCCCACACGGGGTACGCAGTATTTT.

The chain employs TRBV24-1 and TRBJ2-7, with 8 bases that match TRBD1. Germline V gives CDR1 KGHDR, CDR2 SFDVKD. J lost 7 bases, V lost 4 bases, and 11 bases had no gene match. This CDR3 spans 15 amino acids. The CDR3 is CATSDGTGPHNEQYF. The CDR3 DNA reads as TGTGCCACCAGTGACGGGACAGGACCCCACAATGAGCAGTACTTC.

The chain employs TRBV7-2 and TRBJ2-5; weak D call: TRBD2 (5 bases). Trimming took off 5 bases at V and 4 bases at J, with 14 bases between the two ends. CDR1 SGHTA and CDR2 FQGNSA come from the germline V gene. CDR3 length: 14 amino acids. The CDR3 is CASSVMAGIETQYF. CDR3 in DNA: TGTGCCAGCAGCGTAATGGCGGGCATAGAGACCCAGTACTTC.